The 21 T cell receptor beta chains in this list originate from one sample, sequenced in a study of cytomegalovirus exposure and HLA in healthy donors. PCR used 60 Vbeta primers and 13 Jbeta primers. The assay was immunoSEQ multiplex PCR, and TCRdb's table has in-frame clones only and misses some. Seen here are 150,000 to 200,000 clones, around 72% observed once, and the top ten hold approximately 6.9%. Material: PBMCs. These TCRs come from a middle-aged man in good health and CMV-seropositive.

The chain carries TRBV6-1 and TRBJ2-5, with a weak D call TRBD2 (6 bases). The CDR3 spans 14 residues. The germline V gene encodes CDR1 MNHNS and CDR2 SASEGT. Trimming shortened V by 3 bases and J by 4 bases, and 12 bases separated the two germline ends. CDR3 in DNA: TGTGCCAGCAGTGAGGGGGGAGTGGGAGAGACCCAGTACTTC. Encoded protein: CASSEGGVGETQYF.

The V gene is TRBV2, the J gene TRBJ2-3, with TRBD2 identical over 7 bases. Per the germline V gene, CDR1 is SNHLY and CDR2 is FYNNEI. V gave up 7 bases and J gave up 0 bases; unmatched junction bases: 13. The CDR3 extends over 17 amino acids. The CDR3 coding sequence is TGTGCCAGCATTGGGGAGGGGACCACCCCTAGCACAGATACGCAGTATTTT. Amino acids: CASIGEGTTPSTDTQYF.

The CDR3 loop is CASSLRRGNQPQHF. The DNA for the CDR3 is TGTGCCAGCAGCTTAAGGAGGGGCAATCAGCCCCAGCATTTT. The chain combines TRBV7-2 with TRBJ1-5; D is unresolved. The germline gives CDR1 SGHTA, CDR2 FQGNSA. V was shortened by 2 bases and J by 2 bases, with 7 bases between the two germline ends. This CDR3 is 14 amino acids long.

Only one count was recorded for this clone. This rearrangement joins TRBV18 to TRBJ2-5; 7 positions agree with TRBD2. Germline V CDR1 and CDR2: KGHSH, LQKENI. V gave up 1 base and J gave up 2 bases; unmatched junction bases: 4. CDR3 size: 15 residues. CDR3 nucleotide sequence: TGTGCCAGCTCACCACTAACTAGCGAGCAAGAGACCCAGTACTTC. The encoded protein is CASSPLTSEQETQYF. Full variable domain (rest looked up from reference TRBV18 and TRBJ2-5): NAGVMQNPRHLVRRRGQEARLRCSPMKGHSHVYWYRQLPEEGLKFMVYLQKENIIDESGMPKERFSAEFPKEGPSILRIQQVVRGDSAAYFCASSPLTSEQETQYFGPGTRLLVL.

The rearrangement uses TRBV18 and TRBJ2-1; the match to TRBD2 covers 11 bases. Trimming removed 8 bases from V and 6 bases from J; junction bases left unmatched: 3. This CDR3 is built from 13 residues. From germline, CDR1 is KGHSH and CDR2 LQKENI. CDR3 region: CASRGTSGNEQFF. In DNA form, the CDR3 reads TGTGCCAGCCGCGGGACTAGCGGCAATGAGCAGTTCTTC.

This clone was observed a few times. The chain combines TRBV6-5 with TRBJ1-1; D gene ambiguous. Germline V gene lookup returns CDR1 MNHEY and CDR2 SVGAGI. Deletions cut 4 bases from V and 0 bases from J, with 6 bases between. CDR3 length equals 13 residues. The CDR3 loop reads CASSSSMNTEAFF. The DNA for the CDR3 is TGTGCCAGCAGTTCCTCCATGAACACTGAAGCTTTCTTT.

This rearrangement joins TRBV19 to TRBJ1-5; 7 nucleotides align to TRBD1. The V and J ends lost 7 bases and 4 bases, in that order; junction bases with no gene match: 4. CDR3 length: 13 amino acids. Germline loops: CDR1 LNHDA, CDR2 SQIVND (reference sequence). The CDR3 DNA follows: TGTGCCAGTAAGGCAGGGGGAAATCAGCCCCAGCATTTT. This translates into CASKAGGNQPQHF.

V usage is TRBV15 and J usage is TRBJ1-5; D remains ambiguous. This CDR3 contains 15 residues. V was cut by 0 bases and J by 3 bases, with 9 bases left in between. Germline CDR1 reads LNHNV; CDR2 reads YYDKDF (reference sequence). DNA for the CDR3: TGTGCCACCAGCAGAGATCGTGCGGTCAATCAGCCCCAGCATTTT. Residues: CATSRDRAVNQPQHF.

Here the CDR3 DNA reads TGTGCCAGCTGCGGGACGAGCAATCAGCCCCAGCATTTT. This codes for CASCGTSNQPQHF. V is TRBV2 and J is TRBJ1-5; tentative D call: TRBD1 (5 bases). V dropped 8 bases and J dropped 1 base, with 9 bases sitting between them. Germline V lookup: CDR1 SNHLY, CDR2 FYNNEI. The CDR3 is 13 residues long.

CDR3 residues: CASSQGSRGLYEQYF. DNA for the CDR3: TGTGCCAGCAGCCAAGGAAGCAGGGGGCTCTACGAGCAGTACTTC. J is TRBJ2-7 and V is TRBV14; 8 bases are a match to TRBD1. This CDR3 has 15 amino acids. Germline CDR1 reads SGHDN; CDR2 reads FVKESK. With 1 base clipped from V and 3 bases from J, the junction kept 5 bases outside the gene matches.

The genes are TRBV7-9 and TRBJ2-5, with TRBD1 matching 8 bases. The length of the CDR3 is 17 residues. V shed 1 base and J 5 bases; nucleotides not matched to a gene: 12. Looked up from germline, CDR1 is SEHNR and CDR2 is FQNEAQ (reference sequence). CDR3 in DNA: TGTGCCAGCAGCTTAGGTATGGGACAGGACCAGGGGGAGACCCAGTACTTC. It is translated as CASSLGMGQDQGETQYF.

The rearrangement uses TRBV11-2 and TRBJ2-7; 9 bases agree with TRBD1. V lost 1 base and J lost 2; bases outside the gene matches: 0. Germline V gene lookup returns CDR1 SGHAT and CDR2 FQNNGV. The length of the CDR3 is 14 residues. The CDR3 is CASSLGQGAYEQYF. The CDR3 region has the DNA TGTGCCAGCAGCTTAGGACAGGGGGCCTACGAGCAGTACTTC.

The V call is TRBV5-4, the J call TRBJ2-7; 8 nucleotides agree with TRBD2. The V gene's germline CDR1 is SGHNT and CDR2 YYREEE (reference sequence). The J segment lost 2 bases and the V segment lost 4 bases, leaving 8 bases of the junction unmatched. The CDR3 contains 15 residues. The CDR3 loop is CASSPGGGAAYEQYF. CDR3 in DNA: TGTGCCAGCAGCCCGGGAGGGGGGGCGGCCTACGAGCAGTACTTC. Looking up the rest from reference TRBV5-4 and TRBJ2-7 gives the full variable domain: ETGVTQSPTHLIKTRGQQVTLRCSSQSGHNTVSWYQQALGQGPQFIFQYYREEENGRGNFPPRFSGLQFPNYSSELNVNALELDDSALYLCASSPGGGAAYEQYFGPGTRLTVT.

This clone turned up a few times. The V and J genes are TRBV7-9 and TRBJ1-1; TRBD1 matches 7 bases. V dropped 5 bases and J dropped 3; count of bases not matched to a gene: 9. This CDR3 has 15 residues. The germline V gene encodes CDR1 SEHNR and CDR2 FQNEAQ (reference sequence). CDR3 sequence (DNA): TGTGCCAGCAGCCCGAGGGGGCGTATGGACACTGAAGCTTTCTTT. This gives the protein CASSPRGRMDTEAFF. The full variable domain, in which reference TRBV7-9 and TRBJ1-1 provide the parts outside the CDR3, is DTGVSQNPRHKITKRGQNVTFRCDPISEHNRLYWYRQTLGQGPEFLTYFQNEAQLEKSRLLSDRFSAERPKGSFSTLEIQRTEQGDSAMYLCASSPRGRMDTEAFFGQGTRLTVV.

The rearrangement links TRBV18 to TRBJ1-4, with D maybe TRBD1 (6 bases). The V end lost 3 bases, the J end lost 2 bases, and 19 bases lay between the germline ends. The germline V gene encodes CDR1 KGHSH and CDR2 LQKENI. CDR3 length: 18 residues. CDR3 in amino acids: CASSPRLQTGQTNEKLFF. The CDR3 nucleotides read TGTGCCAGCTCACCTAGGTTGCAGACCGGACAGACTAATGAAAAACTGTTTTTT.

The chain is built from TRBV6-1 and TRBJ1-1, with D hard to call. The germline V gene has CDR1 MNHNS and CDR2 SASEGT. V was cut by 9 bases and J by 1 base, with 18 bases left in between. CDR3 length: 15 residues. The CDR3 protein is CASSERRLGNTEAFF. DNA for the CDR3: TGTGCCAGTTCAGAGAGGAGGTTGGGGAACACTGAAGCTTTCTTT.

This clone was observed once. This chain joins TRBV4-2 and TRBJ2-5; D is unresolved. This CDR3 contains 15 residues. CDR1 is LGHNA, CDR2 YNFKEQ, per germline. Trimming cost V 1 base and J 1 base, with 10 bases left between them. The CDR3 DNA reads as TGTGCCAGCAGCCAAGCTTTCGGGTTCCAAGAGACCCAGTACTTC. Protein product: CASSQAFGFQETQYF.

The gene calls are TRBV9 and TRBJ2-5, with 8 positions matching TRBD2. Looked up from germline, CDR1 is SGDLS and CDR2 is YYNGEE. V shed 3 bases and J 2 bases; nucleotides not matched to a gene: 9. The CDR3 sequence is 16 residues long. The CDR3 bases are TGTGCCAGCAGCGCCCTTAGGGCGGGGGGACAAGAGACCCAGTACTTC. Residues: CASSALRAGGQETQYF.

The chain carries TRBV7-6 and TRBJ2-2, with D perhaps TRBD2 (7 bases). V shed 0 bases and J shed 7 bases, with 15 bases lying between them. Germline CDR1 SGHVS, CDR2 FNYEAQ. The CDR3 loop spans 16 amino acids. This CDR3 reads CASSLASGRGNGELFF. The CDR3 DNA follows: TGTGCCAGCAGCTTAGCGTCTGGGAGGGGGAACGGGGAGCTGTTTTTT.

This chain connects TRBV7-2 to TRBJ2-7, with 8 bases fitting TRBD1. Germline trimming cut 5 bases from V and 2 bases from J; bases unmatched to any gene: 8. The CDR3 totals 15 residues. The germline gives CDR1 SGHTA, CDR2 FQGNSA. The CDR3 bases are TGTGCCAGCAGCAAGGACAGGGTACCAACCTACGAGCAGTACTTC. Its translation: CASSKDRVPTYEQYF.

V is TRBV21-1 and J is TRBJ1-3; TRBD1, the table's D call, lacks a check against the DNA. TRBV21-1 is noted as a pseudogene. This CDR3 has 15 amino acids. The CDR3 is CASSTIRNSGNTIYF. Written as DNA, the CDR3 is TGTGCCAGCAGCACAATCAGGAACTCTGGAAACACCATATATTTT.